Presented here are 28 T cell receptor beta chains from one specimen sequenced in a study of blood T cell repertoires in COVID-19. Produced via immunoSEQ multiplex PCR; TCRdb's table is partial and in-frame only. This table holds roughly 300,000 clones, roughly 86% found once. The sample was peripheral blood. These receptors were taken from a woman in her forties or fifties who had recovered from COVID-19.

Only one count was recorded for this clone. V is TRBV28 and J is TRBJ1-6; TRBD1 matches at 10 bases. The length of the CDR3 is 15 residues. V dropped 5 bases and J dropped 9; count of bases not matched to a gene: 7. The germline V gene encodes CDR1 MDHEN and CDR2 SYDVKM. CDR3 DNA sequence: TGTGCCAGCAGTCCCCCGGGACAGGGGACTTCACCCCTCCACTTT. Amino acid sequence: CASSPPGQGTSPLHF.

V and J are TRBV5-4 and TRBJ2-5; D ambiguous. Germline CDR1 reads SGHNT; CDR2 reads YYREEE (reference sequence). With 4 bases removed from V and 1 base from J, the gap between germline ends came to 14 bases. The CDR3 has 15 residues. CDR3 sequence reads: CASSPDSGRQETQYF. CDR3 DNA sequence: TGTGCCAGCAGCCCCGACTCCGGTCGCCAAGAGACCCAGTACTTC.

The V and J genes are TRBV19 and TRBJ1-1; TRBD1 aligns across 7 bases. Germline lookup yields CDR1 LNHDA and CDR2 SQIVND (reference sequence). The CDR3 loop spans 14 amino acids. The ends lost 9 bases at V and 1 base at J; junction bases unmatched: 8. CDR3 nucleotides: TGTGCCAGCCGATGGGGGACAGCGAACACTGAAGCTTTCTTT. Translation: CASRWGTANTEAFF.

The chain combines TRBV19 with TRBJ1-2; 7 bases fit TRBD1. J gave up 8 bases and V 6 bases, and 6 bases lay outside the gene matches. Germline loops: CDR1 LNHDA, CDR2 SQIVND (reference sequence). CDR3 length equals 12 residues. DNA for the CDR3: TGTGCCAGTAGCGACAGGGCGTGGGGCTACACCTTC. It yields the protein CASSDRAWGYTF. Using reference TRBV19 and TRBJ1-2 for the parts outside the CDR3, the full variable domain is DGGITQSPKYLFRKEGQNVTLSCEQNLNHDAMYWYRQDPGQGLRLIYYSQIVNDFQKGDIAEGYSVSREKKESFPLTVTSAQKNPTAFYLCASSDRAWGYTFGSGTRLTVV.

This sequence joins TRBV15 and TRBJ2-7; 8 bases are a match to TRBD1. CDR1 LNHNV and CDR2 YYDKDF come from the germline V gene (reference sequence). V lost 0 bases, J lost 3 bases, and 1 base stayed unmatched. The CDR3 length is 14 residues. In DNA, the CDR3 is TGTGCCACCAGCAGAGACAGGGGGCACTACGAGCAGTACTTC. It specifies CATSRDRGHYEQYF.

This clone turned up a few times. The chain joins TRBV4-3 to TRBJ2-3; no clear D. V lost 0 bases and J 4 bases, leaving 11 bases between the germline ends. The CDR3 runs to 15 residues. From germline, CDR1 is LGHNA and CDR2 YSLEER. The CDR3 loop is CASSQEGRISDTQYF. The CDR3 DNA reads as TGCGCCAGCAGCCAAGAGGGCCGTATTTCAGATACGCAGTATTTT.

The rearrangement links TRBV6-5 to TRBJ2-3; possibly TRBD2 for D (6 bases). This CDR3 is built from 15 residues. V lost 6 bases, J lost 4 bases, and 17 bases lay in between. Germline lookup yields CDR1 MNHEY and CDR2 SVGAGI. The DNA for the CDR3 is TGTGCCAGCAGATTGGGGGGAAGTGGCGCAGATACGCAGTATTTT. Its translation is CASRLGGSGADTQYF.

The chain uses TRBV19 and TRBJ2-7, with TRBD1 matching 7 bases. This CDR3 is built from 13 residues. Germline CDR1 and CDR2: LNHDA and SQIVND (reference sequence). The J segment lost 8 bases and the V segment lost 3 bases, leaving 7 bases of the junction unmatched. DNA for the CDR3: TGTGCCAGTAGTATCCCACAGGGGCCGAAGCAGTACTTC. Residues: CASSIPQGPKQYF. Using reference TRBV19 and TRBJ2-7 for the parts outside the CDR3, the full variable domain is DGGITQSPKYLFRKEGQNVTLSCEQNLNHDAMYWYRQDPGQGLRLIYYSQIVNDFQKGDIAEGYSVSREKKESFPLTVTSAQKNPTAFYLCASSIPQGPKQYFGPGTRLTVT.

The chain links TRBV28 to TRBJ1-3; 9 nucleotides match TRBD1. V shed 6 bases and J 2 bases; nucleotides not matched to a gene: 2. Looked up from germline, CDR1 is MDHEN and CDR2 is SYDVKM. The CDR3 runs to 14 residues. CDR3 in DNA: TGTGCCAGCAGGGGACAGGGTCCTGGAAACACCATATATTTT. It translates to CASRGQGPGNTIYF.

The rearrangement joins TRBV9 to TRBJ2-2; TRBD2 is a possible D gene (6 bases). The ends were cut back, 2 bases at V and 0 bases at J, with 8 bases in the middle. This CDR3 has 15 amino acids. Germline-derived CDR1 and CDR2 are SGDLS and YYNGEE. This CDR3 is CASSVSGANTGELFF. DNA of the CDR3: TGTGCCAGCAGCGTCTCGGGGGCGAACACCGGGGAGCTGTTTTTT.

J is TRBJ2-7 and V is TRBV3-1 (or the pseudogene TRBV3-2); possibly TRBD1 for D (6 bases). Germline lookup yields CDR1 LGHDT and CDR2 YNNKEL (reference sequence). V was clipped by 0 bases and J by 5 bases, with 11 bases between them. The CDR3 is 14 amino acids. CDR3 sequence: CASSQENRDHEQYF. The CDR3, as DNA: TGTGCCAGCAGCCAAGAAAACAGGGACCACGAGCAGTACTTC.

This clone was counted a few times. V gene TRBV6-5 combines with J gene TRBJ1-2, with a possible D match to TRBD1 (5 bases). The CDR3 runs 12 residues. Germline V CDR1 and CDR2: MNHEY, SVGAGI. V dropped 9 bases and J dropped 1 base, with 9 bases sitting between them. The CDR3 coding sequence is TGTGCCAGTAAGACAGTTAACTATGGCTACACCTTC. Translated: CASKTVNYGYTF.

This clone was counted only a few times. The DNA of the CDR3 is TGTGCCAGTAGTATATCAGGGGAGAATCAGCCCCAGCATTTT. This codes for CASSISGENQPQHF. This chain joins TRBV19 and TRBJ1-5, with D maybe TRBD1 (6 bases). The germline V and J ends were trimmed by 2 bases and 4 bases, with 9 bases remaining between them. The CDR3 is 14 amino acids. Germline values: CDR1 LNHDA, CDR2 SQIVND (reference sequence).

The chain has TRBV7-2 and TRBJ1-1; weak D call: TRBD1 (5 bases). Germline lookup yields CDR1 SGHTA and CDR2 FQGNSA. Trimming stripped 5 bases from V and 5 bases from J, with 21 bases between. This CDR3 spans 16 amino acids. CDR3: CASSPQVGEGWTEAFF. The CDR3 DNA sequence: TGTGCCAGCAGCCCCCAAGTGGGGGAGGGATGGACTGAAGCTTTCTTT.

The chain uses TRBV5-5 and TRBJ2-1; 11 nucleotides line up with TRBD2. V shed 4 bases and J 5 bases; nucleotides not matched to a gene: 5. Germline V gene lookup returns CDR1 SGHKS and CDR2 YYEKEE (reference sequence). The CDR3 covers 15 residues. CDR3 sequence: CASSATTSGDNEQFF. In DNA, the CDR3 is TGTGCCAGCAGCGCCACGACTAGCGGGGACAATGAGCAGTTCTTC.

The chain has TRBV5-4 and TRBJ1-2; D gene ambiguous. V dropped 1 base and J dropped 1 base, with 8 bases sitting between them. The CDR3 runs to 14 residues. Per germline, CDR1 SGHNT and CDR2 YYREEE (reference sequence). The CDR3 spells CASSLFSFNYGYTF. The CDR3 nucleotides are TGTGCCAGCAGCTTGTTCTCGTTTAACTATGGCTACACCTTC.

This rearrangement joins TRBV6-4 to TRBJ2-2, with D possibly matching TRBD2 (6 bases). Germline CDR1 MRHNA, CDR2 SNTAGT. Trimming cost V 3 bases and J 8 bases, with 13 bases left between them. The CDR3 contains 14 residues. Here the CDR3 reads CASSEGGPEGELFF. The CDR3 nucleotides read TGTGCCAGCAGTGAGGGAGGTCCGGAGGGGGAGCTGTTTTTT.

This chain connects TRBV2 to TRBJ1-2, with D possibly being TRBD1 (6 bases). There are 12 residues in the CDR3. CDR1 is SNHLY and CDR2 is FYNNEI in the germline V gene. V was cut by 8 bases and J by 2 bases, with 9 bases left in between. CDR3 DNA sequence: TGTGCCAGCGGAGGACAGAACTATGGCTACACCTTC. This translates into CASGGQNYGYTF.

This clone was counted many times. This sequence joins TRBV5-4 and TRBJ2-7; TRBD1 matches 10 bases. Trimming at V came to 4 bases and at J to 0 bases, leaving 10 bases not matched to a gene. The length of the CDR3 is 17 residues. Germline values: CDR1 SGHNT, CDR2 YYREEE (reference sequence). Here the CDR3 reads CASSRDRGLDSSYEQYF. Here the CDR3 DNA reads TGTGCCAGCAGCCGTGACAGGGGGCTAGATAGCTCCTACGAGCAGTACTTC.

The rearrangement uses TRBV19 and TRBJ2-3, with D perhaps matching TRBD2 (5 bases). V was clipped by 5 bases and J by 5 bases, with 11 bases between them. The CDR3 length is 13 residues. Germline lookup yields CDR1 LNHDA and CDR2 SQIVND (reference sequence). In DNA form, the CDR3 reads TGTGCCAGTAGTCAAGGGAGCGAAGATACGCAGTATTTT. The encoded protein is CASSQGSEDTQYF.

J is TRBJ2-1 and V is TRBV7-2; no clear D gene. Germline CDR1 SGHTA, CDR2 FQGNSA. The CDR3 is 13 amino acids. Trimming removed 1 base from V and 5 bases from J, with 6 bases in between. As DNA, the CDR3 is TGTGCCAGCAGCTTAGTCAGGCACAATGAGCAGTTCTTC. This encodes CASSLVRHNEQFF.

A single count supports this clone. The chain links TRBV2 to TRBJ2-1; TRBD2 matches at 8 bases. From germline, CDR1 is SNHLY and CDR2 FYNNEI. After removal of 7 bases from V and 12 bases from J, the junction contained 8 bases not matched to a gene. The CDR3 sequence is 12 residues long. The CDR3: CASKREFGGQFF. As DNA, the CDR3 is TGTGCCAGCAAGCGGGAGTTTGGAGGGCAGTTCTTC.

In nucleotides, the CDR3 is TGTGCCAGTAGTATGCAGCCGGGCTCCTACGAGCAGTACTTC. Protein product: CASSMQPGSYEQYF. The gene calls are TRBV19 and TRBJ2-7, with D unclear. The length of the CDR3 is 14 residues. V lost 3 bases, J lost 0 bases, and 9 bases lay in between. CDR1 and CDR2 from the germline V gene are LNHDA and SQIVND (reference sequence).

The chain links TRBV20-1 to TRBJ1-1; no definite D call. Trimming cost V 1 base and J 11 bases, with 11 bases left between them. The CDR3 has 11 amino acids. Germline loops: CDR1 DFQATT, CDR2 SNEGSKA (reference sequence). The CDR3 nucleotides read TGCAGTGCTAGAGGTGACATTGAGGCTTTCTTT. Protein product: CSARGDIEAFF.

V usage is TRBV15 and J usage is TRBJ2-7, with TRBD2 matching over 8 bases. The CDR3 runs to 14 residues. Trimming cost V 5 bases and J 1 base; bases outside gene matches: 4. Germline assignment: CDR1 LNHNV and CDR2 YYDKDF (reference sequence). CDR3 nucleotides: TGTGCCACCAGCCGGGAGGGGCTATCCTACGAGCAGTACTTC. This encodes CATSREGLSYEQYF.

The rearrangement links TRBV4-1 to TRBJ1-1; D may be TRBD1 (6 bases). CDR1 and CDR2 (germline): MGHRA, YSYEKL. The CDR3 is 16 amino acids. V gave up 1 base and J gave up 3 bases, with 15 bases separating them. The CDR3 nucleotides read TGCGCCAGCAGCCAAGCGTCGGGGCACAGGGACACTGAAGCTTTCTTT. Protein product: CASSQASGHRDTEAFF.

The chain recombines TRBV6-2 or TRBV6-3 with TRBJ2-7; tentative D call: TRBD2 (7 bases). V was cut by 0 bases and J by 5 bases, with 17 bases left in between. Germline V gene lookup returns CDR1 MNHEY and CDR2 SVGEGT. There are 16 residues in the CDR3. CDR3 bases: TGTGCCAGCAGTTACTCGGCACAGGGAGGGGCGGACGAGCAGTACTTC. It is translated as CASSYSAQGGADEQYF.

The rearrangement uses TRBV10-2 and TRBJ2-7; TRBD2 matches at 13 bases. CDR3 length equals 14 residues. Germline V gene data show CDR1 as WSHSY and CDR2 as SAAADI. Trimming removed 10 bases from V and 5 bases from J; junction bases left unmatched: 8. The CDR3 DNA sequence: TGCGCCACCCACCCCGGACTAGCGGGAGACGAGCAGTACTTC. It is translated as CATHPGLAGDEQYF.